The 28 T cell receptor beta chains below were found in one sample sequenced in a study of blood T cell repertoires in COVID-19. Sequencing was performed with immunoSEQ multiplex PCR; in TCRdb, only in-frame clones are kept and a portion is missing. Altogether fewer than 200,000 clones are present, roughly 76% being singletons, with the ten largest covering approximately 9.9%. Material for sequencing was peripheral blood. These receptors all come from a woman between 40 and 50 years old with COVID-19, enrolled during active disease.

V and J are TRBV3-1 (or the pseudogene TRBV3-2) and TRBJ2-1, with 7 bases identical to TRBD1. After removal of 1 base from V and 8 bases from J, the junction contained 11 bases not matched to a gene. The CDR3 is made up of 16 amino acids. CDR1 and CDR2 (germline): LGHDT, YNNKEL (reference sequence). The CDR3 protein is CASSQGIPQGRDEQFF. The DNA for the CDR3 is TGTGCCAGCAGCCAAGGGATCCCACAGGGGCGGGATGAGCAGTTCTTC.

This chain links TRBV19 with TRBJ2-1, with D possibly matching TRBD2 (6 bases). The CDR3 is 15 residues long. V dropped 4 bases and J dropped 4 bases, with 14 bases sitting between them. Per the germline V gene, CDR1 is LNHDA and CDR2 is SQIVND (reference sequence). The CDR3 nucleotides are TGTGCCAGTAGTACCACCGGGACTGTTTACAATGAGCAGTTCTTC. Amino acid sequence: CASSTTGTVYNEQFF.

The genes are TRBV5-4 and TRBJ2-3, with 7 bases that match TRBD2. Germline CDR1 reads SGHNT; CDR2 reads YYREEE (reference sequence). Trimming took 4 bases from V and 4 from J; bases not matched to a gene: 9. The CDR3 contains 15 residues. CDR3 loop: CASSGGVSEADTQYF. The CDR3 region has the DNA TGTGCCAGCAGCGGGGGGGTCTCAGAGGCAGATACGCAGTATTTT. Supplemented by reference TRBV5-4 and TRBJ2-3, the full variable domain reads ETGVTQSPTHLIKTRGQQVTLRCSSQSGHNTVSWYQQALGQGPQFIFQYYREEENGRGNFPPRFSGLQFPNYSSELNVNALELDDSALYLCASSGGVSEADTQYFGPGTRLTVL.

The chain carries TRBV6-6 and TRBJ2-2; a possible D gene is TRBD2 (5 bases). From germline, CDR1 is MNHNY and CDR2 SVGAGI (reference sequence). This CDR3 comprises 13 residues. V gave up 6 bases and J gave up 6 bases, with 11 bases separating them. The CDR3 nucleotides are TGTGCCAGCAGCCCACCGGGGTCCGGGGAGCTGTTTTTT. This sequence encodes CASSPPGSGELFF.

The rearrangement uses TRBV9 and TRBJ2-5; D gene unclear. CDR1 is SGDLS and CDR2 is YYNGEE in the germline V gene. The CDR3 runs 11 residues. Trimming shortened V by 3 bases and J by 3 bases, and 3 bases separated the two germline ends. CDR3 coding DNA: TGTGCCAGCAGCGACAAAGAGACCCAGTACTTC. It encodes CASSDKETQYF.

This chain uses TRBV28 with TRBJ1-1; 8 bases match TRBD1. There are 12 residues in the CDR3. J lost 11 bases, V lost 8 bases, and 10 bases had no gene match. Germline V gene data show CDR1 as MDHEN and CDR2 as SYDVKM. The CDR3 loop is CASYTTGVEAFF. The CDR3 DNA follows: TGTGCCAGCTATACGACAGGGGTAGAGGCTTTCTTT.

The V gene is TRBV7-3, the J gene TRBJ2-2, with 12 nucleotides matching TRBD1. The CDR3 is 14 amino acids. Germline trimming cut 5 bases from V and 6 bases from J; bases unmatched to any gene: 1. CDR1 SGHTA and CDR2 FQGTGA come from the germline V gene. In nucleotides, the CDR3 is TGTGCCAGCAGCCGGGACAGGGGGCCCGGGGAGCTGTTTTTT. It is translated as CASSRDRGPGELFF.

This clone was seen a single time. Written as DNA, the CDR3 is TGTGCCAGCAGCTTGGACGGCTATGGCTACACCTTC. Its protein product is CASSLDGYGYTF. The chain is built from TRBV5-4 and TRBJ1-2; D remains unclear. The germline V gene encodes CDR1 SGHNT and CDR2 YYREEE (reference sequence). Trimming removed 0 bases from V and 4 bases from J, with 4 bases in between. CDR3 length: 12 amino acids.

This chain joins TRBV28 and TRBJ2-2; D gene ambiguous. Trimming removed 1 base at V and 4 bases at J, with 16 bases between. Germline CDR1 and CDR2: MDHEN and SYDVKM. The CDR3 extends over 17 amino acids. DNA of the CDR3: TGTGCCAGCAGTTTATTGGGCTCGTTGGTGAGCACCGGGGAGCTGTTTTTT. Amino acid sequence: CASSLLGSLVSTGELFF. The variable domain in full, with the rest retrieved from reference TRBV28 and TRBJ2-2, is DVKVTQSSRYLVKRTGEKVFLECVQDMDHENMFWYRQDPGLGLRLIYFSYDVKMKEKGDIPEGYSVSREKKERFSLILESASTNQTSMYLCASSLLGSLVSTGELFFGEGSRLTVL.

V and J are TRBV7-8 and TRBJ2-1; 9 bases are a match to TRBD2. Germline CDR1 SGHVS, CDR2 FQNEAQ. CDR3 size: 16 residues. Unmatched junction bases numbered 8, after V lost 2 bases and J lost 6 bases. The CDR3 DNA reads TGTGCCAGCAGCTTACTGAGCGGGAGGCCCGGCAATGAGCAGTTCTTC. Translation: CASSLLSGRPGNEQFF.

By share, this clone counts as medium-sized. The chain employs TRBV27 and TRBJ2-5; tentatively, D is TRBD2 (5 bases). Germline V gives CDR1 MNHEY, CDR2 SMNVEV (reference sequence). The CDR3 length is 16 residues. V was clipped by 5 bases and J by 5 bases, with 21 bases between them. The chain's CDR3 is CASSPYRRLLEETQYF. CDR3 in DNA: TGTGCCAGCAGTCCCTATCGGCGACTACTTGAGGAGACCCAGTACTTC.

In its sample, this clone was seen a few times. The chain combines TRBV4-1 with TRBJ1-6; 9 bases match TRBD1. V lost 1 base, J lost 4 bases, and 2 bases stayed unmatched. The germline V gene encodes CDR1 MGHRA and CDR2 YSYEKL. The CDR3 covers 16 residues. This CDR3 reads CASSQGQGGYNSPLHF. CDR3 coding DNA: TGCGCCAGCAGCCAAGGACAGGGGGGATATAATTCACCCCTCCACTTT.

Written as DNA, the CDR3 is TGTGCCAGCATCGGACGGGACAGCCTACTAGGGAGGCGCGGCTACACCTTC. Protein product: CASIGRDSLLGRRGYTF. V usage is TRBV2 and J usage is TRBJ1-2; 7 bases are shared with TRBD1. The CDR3 runs to 17 residues. V shed 7 bases, J shed 8 bases, and the junction held 22 bases outside the gene matches. In germline, CDR1 is SNHLY, CDR2 FYNNEI.

This clone was counted a single time. The CDR3 here is CASLSGTGAHEQYF. Written as DNA, the CDR3 is TGTGCCAGCCTTTCCGGGACAGGGGCGCACGAGCAGTACTTC. V usage is TRBV6-5 and J usage is TRBJ2-7; 10 bases match TRBD1. Trimming cost V 8 bases and J 5 bases; bases outside gene matches: 9. The CDR3 length is 14 residues. Germline V lookup: CDR1 MNHEY, CDR2 SVGAGI.

The V gene is TRBV19, the J gene TRBJ2-7, with 9 bases aligning to TRBD2. The ends lost 7 bases at V and 7 bases at J; junction bases unmatched: 2. The CDR3 is 11 amino acids. Germline V gene lookup returns CDR1 LNHDA and CDR2 SQIVND (reference sequence). In DNA form, the CDR3 reads TGTGCCAGTAAAGCGGGAGGAGAGCAGTACTTC. It translates to CASKAGGEQYF.

The chain couples TRBV25-1 to TRBJ1-1, with D tentatively TRBD1 (6 bases). This CDR3 is built from 14 residues. CDR1 is MGHDK, CDR2 SYGVNS, per germline. V was pared by 5 bases and J by 4 bases, with 14 bases between. CDR3 nucleotide sequence: TGTGCCAGCAGTAAGGGGGGGGTTTTCACTGAAGCTTTCTTT. Its translation is CASSKGGVFTEAFF.

This chain links TRBV7-9 with TRBJ1-2, with 7 bases that match TRBD1. Germline V gene sequence: CDR1 SEHNR, CDR2 FQNEAQ (reference sequence). The CDR3 sequence is 14 residues long. Germline trimming cut 1 base from V and 4 bases from J; bases unmatched to any gene: 3. The CDR3 nucleotides read TGTGCCAGCAGCTTAGGACAGGGTAGCTATGGCTACACCTTC. Translation gives CASSLGQGSYGYTF.

The chain carries TRBV19 and TRBJ2-5; 8 bases line up with TRBD1. Trimming removed 7 bases from V and 5 bases from J; junction bases left unmatched: 12. The CDR3 runs to 15 residues. From germline, CDR1 is LNHDA and CDR2 SQIVND (reference sequence). For the CDR3, the DNA is TGTGCCAGTACCCCGACAGGGGCGGTGTGGGAGACCCAGTACTTC. Amino acids: CASTPTGAVWETQYF.

The chain recombines TRBV5-8 with TRBJ1-1, with TRBD1 identical over 9 bases. Germline V gene data show CDR1 as SGHTS and CDR2 as YDEGEE. This CDR3 is 15 amino acids long. J was trimmed by 1 base and V by 4 bases; bases with no gene match: 5. CDR3 DNA: TGTGCCAGCAGCCTAGACAGGGGGTCGAACACTGAAGCTTTCTTT. It yields the protein CASSLDRGSNTEAFF.

The chain is built from TRBV6-5 and TRBJ2-3; 7 bases fit TRBD2. Germline CDR1 reads MNHEY; CDR2 reads SVGAGI. J gave up 2 bases and V 2 bases, and 4 bases lay outside the gene matches. This CDR3 is built from 15 residues. CDR3 in amino acids: CASSYTGLPTDTQYF. CDR3 coding DNA: TGTGCCAGCAGTTACACGGGACTACCCACAGATACGCAGTATTTT.

This chain uses TRBV19 with TRBJ2-1, with 9 bases matching TRBD1. CDR3 length: 15 residues. CDR1 LNHDA and CDR2 SQIVND come from the germline V gene (reference sequence). Trimming cost V 5 bases and J 8 bases; bases outside gene matches: 10. The CDR3: CASSQTGQGSYEQFF. CDR3 DNA: TGTGCCAGTAGTCAGACGGGACAGGGTAGCTATGAGCAGTTCTTC.

With respect to this clone: This CDR3 is also generated by other DNA sequences in the sample. The gene calls are TRBV5-4 and TRBJ2-5; the match to TRBD1 covers 10 bases. This CDR3 comprises 15 residues. V was pared by 0 bases and J by 4 bases, with 3 bases of the junction left unmatched. Germline CDR1 and CDR2: SGHNT and YYREEE (reference sequence). The CDR3 DNA reads as TGTGCCAGCAGCTTGGGAGACAGGGGGCGAGAGACCCAGTACTTC. This codes for CASSLGDRGRETQYF.

This clone has just a few counts. The gene calls are TRBV5-1 and TRBJ2-3; D remains ambiguous. Looked up from germline, CDR1 is SGHRS and CDR2 is YFSETQ. V lost 2 bases to trimming and J lost 4 bases, with 8 bases between them. The CDR3 is 13 residues long. The CDR3 nucleotides read TGCGCCAGCAGCTTTAATAGAGCAGATACGCAGTATTTT. Its translation is CASSFNRADTQYF.

This sequence joins TRBV19 and TRBJ1-1; D gene ambiguous. The CDR3 is 13 residues long. The V gene's germline CDR1 is LNHDA and CDR2 SQIVND (reference sequence). The V and J ends lost 6 bases and 1 base respectively, with 9 bases between them. The CDR3 DNA reads TGTGCCAGTAGCCGGGGAGGGAACACTGAAGCTTTCTTT. Its translation: CASSRGGNTEAFF.

The chain links TRBV7-9 to TRBJ2-5, with D possibly matching TRBD1 (6 bases). The germline V gene encodes CDR1 SEHNR and CDR2 FQNEAQ (reference sequence). Trimming removed 5 bases at V and 4 bases at J, with 14 bases between. The CDR3 has 14 residues. The CDR3 DNA sequence: TGTGCCAGCAGCAATACCCAGGGGCGAGAGACCCAGTACTTC. Amino acids: CASSNTQGRETQYF.

The gene calls are TRBV6-1 and TRBJ2-3; no firm D call. The germline V gene has CDR1 MNHNS and CDR2 SASEGT. The length of the CDR3 is 16 residues. The V gene lost 3 bases and the J gene lost 1 base, with 14 bases spanning the gap. In DNA form, the CDR3 reads TGTGCCAGCAGTGATCCCGTGGAGTCGGGCACAGATACGCAGTATTTT. Amino acids: CASSDPVESGTDTQYF.

The gene calls are TRBV7-2 and TRBJ1-2, with D unclear. Germline assignment: CDR1 SGHTA and CDR2 FQGNSA. The ends were cut back, 5 bases at V and 4 bases at J, with 14 bases in the middle. The CDR3 runs to 14 residues. The CDR3, as DNA: TGTGCCAGCAGCCCCAACGGAGCCTCCTATGGCTACACCTTC. This encodes CASSPNGASYGYTF.

The chain has TRBV4-1 and TRBJ2-5, with TRBD1 as a possible D gene (5 bases). Deletions cut 2 bases from V and 2 bases from J, with 12 bases between. The CDR3 sequence is 15 residues long. Germline lookup yields CDR1 MGHRA and CDR2 YSYEKL. The CDR3 spells CASSQNDRIQETQYF. The CDR3 DNA follows: TGCGCCAGCAGCCAAAACGACAGAATACAAGAGACCCAGTACTTC.